The rows below give T cell receptor beta chains drawn from one sample of a study of CD8 T cells in ankylosing spondylitis. TCRdb fed the 5' RACE reads into MiXCR, producing one record per CDR3 protein. The table includes 300,000 to 350,000 distinct CDR3 sequences, roughly 14% detected once. Material: blood, either unsorted or a sorted T cell fraction (not recorded which). The receptors were sampled from a male donor with ankylosing spondylitis or in good health (not recorded which). Both conserved end residues are part of each CDR3. A D gene is named only where the DNA matches it firmly. Clone size, where shown, is once, few, many, or a class for clones that have expanded.

j_gene	len	d_gene	v_gene	abundance	CDR3aa	CDR3nt
TRBJ1-1	12	TRBD1	TRBV29-1	few	CSAQTGRDEAFF	TGCAGCGCCCAGACAGGGAGGGATGAAGCTTTCTTT
TRBJ2-5	11	TRBD2	TRBV2	.	CASKREKTQYF	TGTGCCAGCAAGCGGGAAAAGACCCAGTACTTC
TRBJ2-1	13	.	TRBV19	.	CASNPTGLNEQFF	TGTGCCAGTAACCCGACAGGCCTCAATGAGCAGTTCTTC
TRBJ2-4	14	.	TRBV6-1	.	CASSVSPVYSIQYF	TGTGCCAGCAGTGTGTCACCCGTGTACAGCATTCAGTACTTC
TRBJ2-7	15	TRBD1	TRBV19	few	CASTTSGQGPYEQYF	TGTGCCAGTACGACAAGTGGACAGGGACCCTACGAGCAGTACTTC
TRBJ2-5	11	.	TRBV12-3/TRBV12-4	.	CASSQKETQYF	TGTGCCAGCAGTCAAAAAGAGACCCAGTACTTC
TRBJ2-7	17	.	TRBV24-1	few	CATSDLPLTGCSYEQYF	TGTGCCACCAGTGATTTGCCTTTGACAGGTTGTTCCTACGAGCAGTACTTC
TRBJ2-5	13	.	TRBV5-1	.	CASSGGLGETQYF	TGCGCCAGCAGCGGGGGACTTGGGGAGACCCAGTACTTC
TRBJ2-7	14	.	TRBV12-3/TRBV12-4	few	CASSLRQGRYEQYF	TGTGCCAGCAGTTTAAGGCAGGGACGATACGAGCAGTACTTC
TRBJ2-1	15	TRBD2	TRBV20-1	few	CSASAGGSAYNEQFF	TGCAGTGCTAGCGCGGGCGGGAGTGCCTACAATGAGCAGTTCTTC
TRBJ2-1	19	.	TRBV19	.	CASSIGPPRGPSSYNEQFF	TGTGCCAGTAGTATCGGGCCGCCAAGGGGTCCTAGCTCCTACAATGAGCAGTTCTTC
TRBJ2-7	15	.	TRBV5-1	many	CASSLEAGDFYEQYF	TGCGCCAGCAGCTTGGAGGCAGGGGATTTCTACGAGCAGTACTTC
TRBJ2-2	16	TRBD1	TRBV5-1	few	CASSSGTGGVGGELFF	TGCGCCAGCAGCTCCGGGACAGGGGGCGTTGGCGGGGAGCTGTTTTTT
TRBJ1-2	15	TRBD1	TRBV9	.	CASSAQGQANYGYTF	TGTGCCAGCAGCGCGCAAGGACAGGCTAACTATGGCTACACCTTC
TRBJ2-7	15	TRBD2	TRBV5-1	.	CASSLDGEGPYEQYF	TGCGCCAGCAGCTTGGATGGGGAGGGTCCCTACGAGCAGTACTTC
TRBJ1-2	14	TRBD1	TRBV12-3/TRBV12-4	.	CASSFLDRGYGYTF	TGTGCCAGCAGTTTCTTGGACAGGGGTTATGGCTACACCTTC
TRBJ2-3	14	.	TRBV6-5	.	CASSYSGDTDTQYF	TGTGCCAGCAGTTACTCGGGGGATACAGATACGCAGTATTTT
TRBJ2-7	15	.	TRBV3-1	.	CASSQAPGARYEQYF	TGTGCCAGCAGCCAAGCCCCGGGGGCCCGTTACGAGCAGTACTTC
TRBJ1-1	15	.	TRBV5-5	few	CASSLEVGRSTEAFF	TGTGCCAGCAGCTTGGAAGTAGGCAGATCCACTGAAGCTTTCTTT
TRBJ1-4	17	TRBD1	TRBV14	.	CASSLRTGIGANEKLFF	TGTGCCAGCAGCCTACGGACAGGGATAGGAGCTAATGAAAAACTGTTTTTT
TRBJ2-3	14	TRBD2	TRBV11-2	.	CAGGGLAGPDTQYF	TGTGCGGGAGGGGGACTAGCGGGGCCAGATACGCAGTATTTT
TRBJ2-7	13	.	TRBV19	.	CASDPGAEGEQYF	TGTGCCAGTGACCCCGGGGCCGAGGGAGAGCAGTACTTC
TRBJ1-6	15	.	TRBV4-2	many	CASSQEGRKDSPLHF	TGTGCCAGCAGCCAAGAGGGCAGGAAGGATTCACCCCTCCACTTT
TRBJ1-6	15	.	TRBV5-4	.	CASSLEAHFNSPLHF	TGTGCCAGCAGCTTGGAGGCCCATTTTAATTCACCCCTCCACTTT
TRBJ1-5	16	TRBD1	TRBV13	.	CASSLDRGRGNQPQHF	TGTGCCAGCAGCCTTGACAGGGGGCGAGGCAATCAGCCCCAGCATTTT
TRBJ2-3	13	.	TRBV3-1	.	CASTPSRENTQYF	TGTGCCAGCACCCCAAGTCGGGAGAATACGCAGTATTTT
TRBJ1-1	11	.	TRBV29-1	many	CSVEGNTEAFF	TGCAGCGTTGAAGGGAACACTGAAGCTTTCTTT
TRBJ1-1	15	.	TRBV11-2	.	CASSPIRGPDTEAFF	TGTGCCAGCAGCCCCATCCGGGGGCCGGACACTGAAGCTTTCTTT